The rows below give T cell receptor beta chains drawn from one sample of a study of beta chain features in type 1 diabetes. TCRdb's copy holds only in-frame clones and misses some; the assay was immunoSEQ multiplex PCR. The sample lists over 20,000 clones; 40% to 60% were seen once. Input material: stem cell memory CD4+ T cells from blood. Every receptor here comes from a man aged 25 to 45 with type 1 diabetes. Both conserved end residues are trimmed from each CDR3. D genes are given only for firm matches.

j_call d_call v_call cdr3_aa
TRBJ2-2 . TRBV5-1 ASSLVAELNTGELF
TRBJ2-7 . TRBV30 AWGRTYEQY
TRBJ2-2 TRBD2 TRBV5-1 ASSPLAGGPTGELF
TRBJ1-1 . TRBV29-1 SVESLSATLNTEAF
TRBJ2-7 . TRBV7-9 ASSSRGGSYEQY
TRBJ1-2 . TRBV10-3 AISESGANYGYT
TRBJ2-5 TRBD2 TRBV10-3 AISLGVAGSQETQY
TRBJ1-5 . TRBV19 ASSIVLTPEPQH
TRBJ2-5 TRBD1 TRBV2 ASSRDRGYQETQY
TRBJ2-5 TRBD2 TRBV7-9 ASSQLAGAKETQY
TRBJ2-5 TRBD2 TRBV27 ASSWGGEETQY
TRBJ2-1 TRBD2 TRBV6-5 ASSYSFLAENNEQF
TRBJ1-5 TRBD1 TRBV4-1 ASSQRQGNQPQH
TRBJ1-1 . TRBV5-4 ASSLVGVYTEAF
TRBJ2-7 TRBD2 TRBV12-5 ASGLGGRGPYEQY
TRBJ2-7 TRBD1 TRBV28 ASSYSGGIGTGAYEQY
TRBJ1-2 TRBD1 TRBV29-1 SVRRGRDKAYGYT
TRBJ2-7 TRBD2 TRBV7-6 ASSLVPGTSGTGRNEQY
TRBJ1-6 TRBD1 TRBV5-1 ASSFTGENSPLH
TRBJ1-2 TRBD1 TRBV27 ASSLRGTGGSGYT
TRBJ2-1 TRBD2 TRBV18 ASSPRTSGRAGDEQF
TRBJ2-5 . TRBV29-1 SVAKGGTQETQY
TRBJ1-2 . TRBV19 ATFHPGNYGYT
TRBJ2-7 TRBD1 TRBV11-3 ASSPRTGPEQY